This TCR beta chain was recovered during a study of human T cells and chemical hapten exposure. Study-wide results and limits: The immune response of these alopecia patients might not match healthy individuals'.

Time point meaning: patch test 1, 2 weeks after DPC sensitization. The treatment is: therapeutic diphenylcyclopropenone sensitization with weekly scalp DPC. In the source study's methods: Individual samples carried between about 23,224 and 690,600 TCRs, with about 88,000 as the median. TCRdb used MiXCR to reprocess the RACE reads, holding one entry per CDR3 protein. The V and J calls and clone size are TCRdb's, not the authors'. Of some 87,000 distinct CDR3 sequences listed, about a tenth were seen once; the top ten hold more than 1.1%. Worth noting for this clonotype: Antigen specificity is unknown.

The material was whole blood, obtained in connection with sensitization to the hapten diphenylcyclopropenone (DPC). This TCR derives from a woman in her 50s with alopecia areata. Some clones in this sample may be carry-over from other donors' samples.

CDR3 sequence (DNA): TGTGCCAGCAGCCAACCAGGACAGGGCACTGAAGCTTTCTTT. This codes for CASSQPGQGTEAFF. The chain carries TRBV4-2 and TRBJ1-1, with TRBD1 identical over 8 bases. The CDR3 extends over 14 amino acids. CDR1 LGHNA and CDR2 YNFKEQ come from the germline V gene. After removal of 2 bases from V and 4 bases from J, the junction contained 3 bases not matched to a gene.